One sample yielded the 27 T cell receptor beta chains listed below, sequenced in a study of blood T cell repertoires in COVID-19. The protocol was immunoSEQ multiplex PCR, while the TCRdb copy is restricted to in-frame clones and leaves out a portion. This sample has roughly 90,000 clones; around 92% occur once, and the top ten carry less than 3.5%. The sequenced sample consisted of peripheral blood. The receptors shown here come from a man between 45 and 60 years old with COVID-19, enrolled during active disease.

This clone was picked up one time. The chain employs TRBV6-5 and TRBJ1-2; 7 bases fit TRBD1. The CDR3 extends over 14 amino acids. J lost 8 bases, V lost 6 bases, and 12 bases had no gene match. Germline lookup yields CDR1 MNHEY and CDR2 SVGAGI. Here the CDR3 DNA reads TGTGCCAGCAGCCATGGACAGGTTACAGGGGGCTACACCTTC. Translation: CASSHGQVTGGYTF.

This clone appeared a single time. The CDR3 here is CASSLTGGWYGYTF. CDR3 in DNA: TGTGCCAGCAGCTTAACAGGGGGCTGGTATGGCTACACCTTC. The genes are TRBV7-2 and TRBJ1-2, with 9 bases lining up with TRBD1. The CDR3 loop spans 14 amino acids. Trimming at V came to 2 bases and at J to 5 bases, leaving 3 bases not matched to a gene. The germline V gene has CDR1 SGHTA and CDR2 FQGNSA. Full variable domain (outside the CDR3, taken from reference TRBV7-2 and TRBJ1-2): GAGVSQSPSNKVTEKGKDVELRCDPISGHTALYWYRQSLGQGLEFLIYFQGNSAPDKSGLPSDRFSAERTGGSVSTLTIQRTQQEDSAVYLCASSLTGGWYGYTFGSGTRLTVV.

V is TRBV4-3 and J is TRBJ2-3; tentatively, D is TRBD2 (6 bases). Germline CDR1 reads LGHNA; CDR2 reads YSLEER. This CDR3 contains 14 residues. The ends were cut back, 1 base at V and 3 bases at J, with 8 bases in the middle. The CDR3 DNA follows: TGCGCCAGCAGCCAAGTAGGAGGGACAGATACGCAGTATTTT. Its protein product is CASSQVGGTDTQYF.

This chain uses TRBV12-3 or TRBV12-4 with TRBJ1-1, with D uncertain. V was cut by 4 bases and J by 7 bases, with 13 bases left in between. CDR3 length: 13 amino acids. The CDR3 DNA sequence: TGTGCCAGCAGTTCCAATCTGGGCAGTGAAGCTTTCTTT. Translation gives CASSSNLGSEAFF.

This clone was counted a single time. The rearrangement joins TRBV28 to TRBJ2-7, with TRBD2 as a possible D gene (5 bases). The CDR3 contains 14 residues. The V end lost 6 bases, the J end lost 2 bases, and 14 bases lay between the germline ends. Germline CDR1 and CDR2: MDHEN and SYDVKM. This chain's CDR3 is CASRLTPGTYEQYF. CDR3 nucleotides: TGTGCCAGCAGGTTGACTCCGGGAACCTACGAGCAGTACTTC.

CDR3 in amino acids: CATSRDDRGYTF. As DNA, the CDR3 is TGTGCCACCAGCAGAGATGACAGGGGCTACACCTTC. The chain carries TRBV15 and TRBJ1-2; D might be TRBD1 (6 bases). Between the trimmed V and J ends, which lost 0 bases and 8 bases, there was a span of 7 bases. The CDR3 runs to 12 residues. Per germline, CDR1 LNHNV and CDR2 YYDKDF (reference sequence).

The chain uses TRBV4-3 and TRBJ2-5, with a weak D call TRBD2 (5 bases). The CDR3 spans 15 residues. V shed 0 bases and J shed 9 bases, with 17 bases lying between them. Looked up from germline, CDR1 is LGHNA and CDR2 is YSLEER. The CDR3 DNA reads TGCGCCAGCAGCCAAGATCGGAGGACCCCTGGAGCCCAGTACTTC. It translates to CASSQDRRTPGAQYF.

This rearrangement joins TRBV4-2 to TRBJ1-2, with D perhaps matching TRBD1 (5 bases). Trimming removed 3 bases from V and 6 bases from J, with 11 bases in between. CDR3 size: 13 residues. The germline V gene encodes CDR1 LGHNA and CDR2 YNFKEQ. This CDR3 reads CASSQAGYDGYTF. Here the CDR3 DNA reads TGTGCCAGCAGCCAGGCAGGGTACGATGGCTACACCTTC.

This clone was detected only a few times. The V and J genes are TRBV5-1 and TRBJ2-7; D remains ambiguous. Germline CDR1 is SGHRS and CDR2 is YFSETQ. The CDR3 is 13 residues long. V was shortened by 5 bases and J by 1 base, with 10 bases between the two germline ends. The CDR3 nucleotides read TGCGCCAGCAGTCAAACATCGTCCTACGAGCAGTACTTC. This translates into CASSQTSSYEQYF.

Details on this clone: Germline and junction disagree at one end, which may indicate a read error. V usage is TRBV24-1 and J usage is TRBJ2-2; tentatively, D is TRBD2 (5 bases). The CDR3 length is 17 residues. Germline V CDR1 and CDR2: KGHDR, SFDVKD. CDR3 region: CATSDPSEGWNAGELFF. The CDR3 region has the DNA TGTGCCACCAGTGATCCCTCTGAGGGATGGAACGCCGGGGAGCTGTTTTTT.

The V and J genes are TRBV2 and TRBJ2-3; 7 nucleotides align to TRBD2. J lost 6 bases, V lost 5 bases, and 8 bases had no gene match. The germline gives CDR1 SNHLY, CDR2 FYNNEI. This CDR3 spans 14 amino acids. Here the CDR3 reads CASSPLARGDTQYF. In DNA form, the CDR3 reads TGTGCCAGCAGTCCACTAGCGAGAGGGGATACGCAGTATTTT. The whole variable domain, filled in from reference TRBV2 and TRBJ2-3, reads EPEVTQTPSHQVTQMGQEVILRCVPISNHLYFYWYRQILGQKVEFLVSFYNNEISEKSEIFDDQFSVERPDGSNFTLKIRSTKLEDSAMYFCASSPLARGDTQYFGPGTRLTVL.

The chain uses TRBV10-2 and TRBJ1-1; 7 positions match TRBD1. The V gene's germline CDR1 is WSHSY and CDR2 SAAADI. CDR3 size: 13 residues. V was pared by 6 bases and J by 5 bases, with 6 bases of the junction left unmatched. CDR3 coding DNA: TGCGCCAGCAGGGTGAACAGGGGAACTGAAGCTTTCTTT. Its translation is CASRVNRGTEAFF.

The J gene is TRBJ1-6, the V gene TRBV3-1 (or the pseudogene TRBV3-2), with 10 nucleotides matching TRBD1. The CDR3 is made up of 16 amino acids. Unmatched junction bases numbered 6, after V lost 1 base and J lost 9 bases. The V gene's germline CDR1 is LGHDT and CDR2 YNNKEL (reference sequence). CDR3 residues: CASSQGGDRGRSPLHF. As DNA, the CDR3 is TGTGCCAGCAGCCAAGGGGGAGACAGGGGGCGTTCACCCCTCCACTTT.

This rearrangement joins TRBV5-4 to TRBJ2-5; tentatively, D is TRBD2 (5 bases). Per the germline V gene, CDR1 is SGHNT and CDR2 is YYREEE (reference sequence). The CDR3 has 15 amino acids. Trimming shortened V by 4 bases and J by 3 bases, and 16 bases separated the two germline ends. Here the CDR3 DNA reads TGTGCCAGCAGCGCAGGCCGGGGTACCGAAGAGACCCAGTACTTC. Amino acids: CASSAGRGTEETQYF.

The chain is built from TRBV29-1 and TRBJ1-2, with D possibly matching TRBD1 (5 bases). Germline loops: CDR1 SQVTM, CDR2 ANQGSEA. The CDR3 covers 15 residues. Trimming took off 1 base at V and 5 bases at J, with 17 bases between the two ends. The CDR3 sequence: CSVEGQTDTKYGYTF. In DNA, the CDR3 is TGCAGCGTTGAAGGACAGACGGATACAAAATATGGCTACACCTTC.

This clone has only one observation. The chain links TRBV7-9 to TRBJ2-3; 7 nucleotides line up with TRBD1. Germline values: CDR1 SEHNR, CDR2 FQNEAQ (reference sequence). The CDR3 sequence is 17 residues long. The V gene end was trimmed by 4 bases and the J gene end by 0 bases; junction bases not matched to a gene: 10. CDR3 region: CASSSLRQGYSTDTQYF. The CDR3 DNA reads as TGTGCCAGCAGCTCCCTGAGACAGGGTTATAGCACAGATACGCAGTATTTT. The full variable domain, in which reference TRBV7-9 and TRBJ2-3 provide the parts outside the CDR3, is DTGVSQNPRHKITKRGQNVTFRCDPISEHNRLYWYRQTLGQGPEFLTYFQNEAQLEKSRLLSDRFSAERPKGSFSTLEIQRTEQGDSAMYLCASSSLRQGYSTDTQYFGPGTRLTVL.

In its sample, this clone was seen a few times. The chain is built from TRBV3-1 (or the pseudogene TRBV3-2) and TRBJ1-6; TRBD1 matches 7 bases. CDR1 and CDR2 from the germline V gene are LGHDT and YNNKEL (reference sequence). This CDR3 spans 16 amino acids. The V and J ends lost 0 bases and 8 bases, in that order; junction bases with no gene match: 7. The DNA of the CDR3 is TGTGCCAGCAGCCAAGATTTAGAAGGGGGCCATTCACCCCTCCACTTT. The encoded protein is CASSQDLEGGHSPLHF.

This chain links TRBV7-2 with TRBJ1-6, with D perhaps matching TRBD1 (5 bases). This CDR3 region has 17 residues. Germline V gene lookup returns CDR1 SGHTA and CDR2 FQGNSA. V was shortened by 5 bases and J by 1 base, with 15 bases between the two germline ends. The DNA of the CDR3 is TGTGCCAGCAGCCCTGGACAATTCTTTTCCTATAATTCACCCCTCCACTTT. Protein product: CASSPGQFFSYNSPLHF.

The J gene is TRBJ2-7, the V gene TRBV6-2 or TRBV6-3; 14 bases match TRBD2. CDR3 length: 15 amino acids. Germline CDR1 MNHEY, CDR2 SVGEGT. The trim removed 0 bases at V and 6 bases at J, leaving 1 base unmatched. This CDR3 is CASSYSTSGGAEQYF. The DNA for the CDR3 is TGTGCCAGCAGTTACTCGACTAGCGGGGGGGCCGAGCAGTACTTC.

There are a few counts of this clone. Germline and junction disagree at one end, which may indicate a read error. J is TRBJ2-1 and V is TRBV15; 8 positions match TRBD2. CDR3 size: 16 residues. Germline CDR1 and CDR2: LNHNV and YYDKDF (reference sequence). This CDR3 is CATSPGSGGAYNEQFF. DNA for the CDR3: TGTGCCACCAGCCCGGGGTCCGGGGGGGCCTATAATGAGCAGTTCTTC.

The J gene is TRBJ2-3, the V gene TRBV7-2; 7 nucleotides align to TRBD2. Per germline, CDR1 SGHTA and CDR2 FQGNSA. The ends lost 5 bases at V and 4 bases at J; junction bases unmatched: 6. CDR3 length: 14 residues. CDR3 sequence: CASSPRLASDTQYF. DNA of the CDR3: TGTGCCAGCAGCCCGCGACTAGCCTCAGATACGCAGTATTTT.

V and J are TRBV28 and TRBJ1-2; 7 bases are a match to TRBD1. The germline V gene encodes CDR1 MDHEN and CDR2 SYDVKM. With V trimmed by 6 bases and J by 1 base, 5 bases remained unmatched. This CDR3 contains 14 residues. Written as DNA, the CDR3 is TGTGCCAGCAGCCCAGGGGGTCGTAACTATGGCTACACCTTC. Amino acid sequence: CASSPGGRNYGYTF.

The CDR3 here is CASSFNRGQETQYF. CDR3 nucleotides: TGCGCCAGCAGCTTTAACCGGGGCCAAGAGACCCAGTACTTC. The genes are TRBV5-1 and TRBJ2-5; the D gene is possibly TRBD2 (5 bases). The CDR3 consists of 14 residues. V lost 2 bases and J 1 base, leaving 9 bases between the germline ends. Germline V gene lookup returns CDR1 SGHRS and CDR2 YFSETQ. Based on the CDR3 plus reference TRBV5-1 and TRBJ2-5, the full variable domain is KAGVTQTPRYLIKTRGQQVTLSCSPISGHRSVSWYQQTPGQGLQFLFEYFSETQRNKGNFPGRFSGRQFSNSRSEMNVSTLELGDSALYLCASSFNRGQETQYFGPGTRLLVL.

V and J are TRBV23-1 and TRBJ2-2, with D perhaps matching TRBD2 (5 bases). TRBV23-1 is placed among ORFs of uncertain function. This CDR3 contains 14 residues. Trimming shortened V by 4 bases and J by 5 bases, and 11 bases separated the two germline ends. Written as DNA, the CDR3 is TGCGCCAGCAGTCGTGGCAGAGGGACCGGGGAGCTGTTTTTT. It specifies CASSRGRGTGELFF.

This clone has only one observation. The chain carries TRBV30 and TRBJ1-1; TRBD1 might be the D (6 bases). Germline CDR1 and CDR2: GTSNPN and SVGIG (reference sequence). The V gene lost 7 bases and the J gene lost 1 base, with 13 bases spanning the gap. The CDR3 runs 13 residues. The CDR3 loop reads CASYRVGNTEAFF. CDR3 in DNA: TGTGCCTCATACAGGGTAGGGAACACTGAAGCTTTCTTT.

The chain uses TRBV2 and TRBJ1-1, with 8 bases matching TRBD1. The V and J ends lost 6 bases and 1 base, in that order; junction bases with no gene match: 7. CDR1 and CDR2 from the germline V gene are SNHLY and FYNNEI. The CDR3 is 15 amino acids. CDR3 sequence (DNA): TGTGCCAGCAGGAAGGACAGGGCCTGGAACACTGAAGCTTTCTTT. Translation: CASRKDRAWNTEAFF.

This clone was counted once. The CDR3 coding sequence is TGCGCCAGCAGCCCCCGACAGTATAATTCACCCCTCCACTTT. Protein sequence: CASSPRQYNSPLHF. The chain joins TRBV5-1 to TRBJ1-6; D might be TRBD1 (5 bases). The CDR3 spans 14 residues. Trimming cost V 4 bases and J 4 bases, with 9 bases left between them. Per the germline V gene, CDR1 is SGHRS and CDR2 is YFSETQ.